The TCR beta chain described here comes from a study of CD8+CD57+ T cells in acquired aplastic anemia. Turning to the study itself: Roughly 11 million reads, on average, were obtained for CD4+ cells from healthy donors. Study-level results: Common to patients and controls were about 31 CD8+ CDR3 sequences.

This clonotype was picked up many times. Its antigen is still unknown. The TCR beta profiling, which covered VDJ combination and CDR3 sequence, was carried out using genomic DNA as the template. Via MiXCR, TCRdb re-called the reads, giving one row per CDR3 protein. The sample carries about 130,000 distinct CDR3 sequences, 48% recorded once. The CDR3 is 16 amino acids. V lost 4 bases, J lost 7 bases, and 14 bases stayed unmatched. Germline V gene data show CDR1 as SGHRS and CDR2 as YFSETQ. The genes are TRBV5-1 and TRBJ1-1; 9 positions agree with TRBD1. The sample was sorted CD4+, CD8+, or CD8+CD57+ T cells (not recorded which) from PBMCs. The TCR originated in a human donor in good health, serving as a control. CDR3: CASSPQQAGQGSEAFF. As DNA, the CDR3 is TGCGCCAGCAGCCCCCAACAGGCGGGACAGGGCAGTGAAGCTTTCTTT.